Sequencing of this T cell receptor (beta chain) was carried out in a study of blood T cell repertoires in COVID-19. Libraries were prepared by immunoSEQ multiplex PCR; TCRdb keeps only in-frame clonotypes and omits some of them. Altogether under 350,000 clones are present, 75% to 95% being singletons, with the ten largest covering 6.5% to 8%. The receptor's source is a young woman with COVID-19, enrolled during active disease. Sequenced input: peripheral blood.

The DNA of the CDR3 is TGTGCCAGCAGCTTAGGGGACAGCTACGAGCAGTACTTC. It specifies CASSLGDSYEQYF. This chain joins TRBV11-2 and TRBJ2-7; 7 positions match TRBD1. Germline CDR1 and CDR2: SGHAT and FQNNGV. CDR3 length: 13 amino acids. V lost 1 base, J lost 3 bases, and 0 bases stayed unmatched.